One T cell receptor beta chain is described in this entry. Its antigen remains undetermined. Base qualities are not at hand, and no much larger clone is one base apart. The data were taken from a study of cytomegalovirus exposure and HLA in healthy donors (dated by TCRdb to the late 2010s). Study-level background: According to an earlier analysis of 550 to 700 of the donors, 200 million or so T cells yielded 90 million to 140 million unique TCR beta sequences and 276 Gb of sequence data. Across around 400 genotyped donors of the cohort, an average of about 240,000 unique TCR beta nucleotide sequences per donor were sequenced, and 15% to 20% of those sequences were non-productive. Both class I and class II loci were covered by HLA typing, at four-digit resolution. The number of donors typed differed by locus, with 629-630 for A, B, C, DRB1 and DQB1, roughly 520 for DQA1, some 570 for DPA1, and around 430 for DPB1. An early release that covered about 600 HLA-typed donors contained about 290 gigabases of sequencing data and roughly 84 million unique TCR sequences. All discovery cohort repertoires had been generated using a single sequencing platform. In addition to the first cohort of roughly 670 subjects, a separate validation cohort of 130 or so different subjects was used. Of the approximately 400 genotyped donors, 65% to 90% fell in the genetic ancestry cluster associated with self-reported Caucasian donors. To predict cytomegalovirus infection status, the study combined high-throughput TCR immunosequencing, statistical association of individual TCRs with disease status, and machine learning. A later genetic analysis took genome-wide SNP genotypes for about 65% of the roughly 670 donors and used that subset as a discovery cohort. In the later analysis, no new phenotypic data were used to find candidate immune exposures; instead, reliance was placed on TCR beta sequences and their occurrence across donors. The T cell repertoires of under 750 subjects were profiled by immunosequencing and related to cytomegalovirus serostatus. A later analysis re-examined previously published TCR beta repertoires from about 670 donors and added high-resolution HLA genotyping to investigate patterns of TCR occurrence. Roughly 5 DR-DQ haplotypes were treated as single units for association and clustering because of strong linkage in the cohort. Alongside the repertoire data, information on donor age, sex, ethnicity and CMV serostatus was compiled. To decide whether each TCR beta V gene segment behaved as functional or pseudogenic, an earlier analysis of fewer than 750 of the donors relied on high-throughput TCR beta sequencing. The study aimed to test whether signatures of past pathogen exposure could be identified by cataloging public T cell receptors.

What the work shows at the level of the full study, not this receptor alone: At a false discovery rate of 0.05, a later analysis linked around 17,000 TCR beta sequences to specific HLA alleles. CMV serostatus was the only immune exposure information available for the cohort. An earlier analysis of around 500 of the donors showed that most TCR beta V segments appeared in productive rearrangements either about 87% or about 30% of the time, which broadly matched IMGT annotations. Most TCR sequences were observed very rarely across donors, whereas some public TCRs were present in many individuals. Several of the top co-occurrence clusters appeared to be linked to parvovirus B19, influenza, CMV and Epstein-Barr virus, according to a later analysis. In this cohort, only TCR beta chains were sequenced, and detectable features were limited by the absence of alpha or paired-chain data. A cluster of highly shared sequence variants was judged likely to represent a technical artifact of the sequencing pipeline. Roughly uniform sequencing depth across donors was assumed in presence/absence analyses, although this assumption may not hold. A later analysis found that TCR association rates varied across HLA loci, with DRB1 alleles showing the most associated TCRs and HLA-C alleles the fewest. Linkage disequilibrium might explain the correlated functional status among segregating V segments, but an unknown experimental factor could not be excluded. A further reported finding was that TCR beta sequences accurately predicted the HLA-A and HLA-B alleles for most subjects in the first cohort. The classifier was reported to diagnose cytomegalovirus status with high specificity and sensitivity in both the original and validation cohorts. In a later analysis, HLA-associated TCR beta chains showed more clonal expansion and lower generation probabilities than non-associated chains that were equally common. Because the 87-base-pair reads could not distinguish some IMGT-functional V segments, including TRBV6-2 and TRBV6-3, those segments were excluded. Assigning TCR associations to individual alleles was difficult when HLA alleles, especially DR and DQ, strongly co-occurred. A total of 150 to 200 TCR beta chains were listed by the study as associated with cytomegalovirus. In a later genetic analysis, a missense DCLRE1C variant was associated with V-gene and J-gene trimming of TCR beta chains, and the association was replicated in an independent cohort. It was suggested by the authors that the approach could potentially be generalized to other disease states and immunological phenotypes. In a later analysis, most CMV-associated TCR beta chains were found to appear HLA-restricted, with HLA associations seemingly driven largely by CMV exposure. Over 15 rarely observed V segments, including chromosome 9 orphons, were excluded from the earlier analysis of about 500 of the donors because counts were too low. Compared with the roughly 720-donor mean, donors in an Asian-associated ancestry cluster had fewer N-insertions in productive TCRs, according to a later genetic analysis. Three of the identified cytomegalovirus-associated TCR beta chains were confirmed in vitro to be specific for cytomegalovirus antigens. HLA typing was unavailable for some donors at each locus, so association tests used only the typed subset.

The cohort consisted of hundreds of healthy bone marrow donors. Cohort members were all nominally healthy when sampled, although unrecorded immune exposures were likely present. The donor was CMV seronegative and belonged to the group of 350 to 400 seronegative cohort members. A peripheral blood sample was collected from each donor, and TCR beta sequencing was performed on peripheral blood mononuclear cells. Genomic DNA extraction from the blood cell samples was performed with the Qiagen DNeasy Blood Extraction Kit. Counted from cysteine to phenylalanine, this CDR3 has 18 amino acids. Only the CDR3 DNA stays, 54 bases, in frame from base 1. V is cut back by 4 bases and J by 4 bases, with 14 bases in the junction unmatched. CDR1 and CDR2 (MNHEY, SMNVEV) derive from the germline V gene (reference sequence). The library came from the immunoSEQ multiplex PCR assay. For the multiplex PCR, a mixture combining 60 forward primers for TCR Vbeta segments and 13 reverse primers for TCR Jbeta segments was used. Amplification of the CDR3 region of rearranged TCR beta genes was performed with a multiplex PCR assay on genomic DNA. On the Illumina HiSeq System, the amplified TCR beta libraries were sequenced as 87-base-pair reads. In the authors' own workflow: A later analysis tallied 80 million to 95 million unique TCR beta chains across the 550 to 850 repertoires, and some 12 million of those chains were shared by two or more donors. Raw reads were error-corrected and collapsed into unique sequences with a nearest-neighbor algorithm that merged closely related sequences to remove PCR and sequencing errors. V, D and J gene segments were assigned by aligning CDR3 sequences to IMGT reference sequences. Each retained sequence needed at least a six-nucleotide match to both a V gene segment and a J gene segment. Rearrangements were called productive when the CDR3 lacked stop codons and stayed in frame with V and J; all others were non-productive. CDR3 was defined according to IMGT convention as the region running from the second conserved V-encoded cysteine to the conserved J-encoded phenylalanine. Sequences without an unambiguous match to a single V gene segment were excluded from the earlier analysis of about 600 of the donors. In an earlier analysis of roughly 600 of the donors, a V segment was called functional when productive rearrangements were above 56.7%, and segregating when the standard deviation between donors exceeded 5%. A statistical classification framework was built for diagnosing cytomegalovirus status from the catalog of TCR beta chain sequences. In a later analysis, TCR nucleotide sequences were compared against IMGT/GENE-DB human TR gene sequences so that V and J genes could be assigned. Using the TCRdist pipeline, a later analysis assigned CDR3 sequences along with most-parsimonious VDJ recombination scenarios. A later analysis defined each TCR beta chain by its CDR3 amino acid sequence plus V-gene family, and excluded reads lacking a unique V-gene family. As a way to deal with suspected cross-contamination and a sequencing artifact, a later analysis dropped nearly 600 nucleotide sequences that were highly shared and had low generation probability. In a later analysis, a clonal expansion index was calculated for each public chain from normalized within-repertoire ranks of inferred template counts. A later analysis computed generation probabilities with a VDJ recombination model fitted to out-of-frame rearrangements, and checked the results against IGoR. In a later analysis, TCR-TCR, TCR-HLA and TCR-CMV co-occurrence was scored with hypergeometric tests, and a repertoire-size bias correction was applied to TCR pairs. To estimate false discovery rates, a later analysis permuted the HLA or CMV assignments 20 times. In a later analysis, co-occurring TCRs were grouped using DBSCAN, with TCRdist sequence similarity added in when clustering inside HLA-allele-positive subsets. Repertoires with fewer than 30,000 or more than 120,000 public chains, plus five repertoires with anomalous nucleotide sharing, were excluded from co-occurrence clustering. This immuneACCESS table, as held by TCRdb, lists in-frame sequences with V and J called but not all clones. Of the missing ones, under half trace to an unresolved V gene in checked studies; the others have no known cause. V, J and clone size are those of that table, while D and trimming were read from the DNA. This sample comprises 200,000 or so clones, 81% of them detected only once. Of the sample, over 3.5% falls within the top ten clones.

Here the chain combines TRBV27 and TRBJ2-1; TRBD1 matches 9 bases in the middle. Sequencing was carried out using PBMCs. This TCR was recovered from a man aged 50-60 years in good health and CMV-seronegative. The DNA reads TGTGCCAGCAGTTCCCGGGACAGGGCAGGTCCGACGTACAATGAGCAGTTCTTC. Its coded protein is CASSSRDRAGPTYNEQFF.